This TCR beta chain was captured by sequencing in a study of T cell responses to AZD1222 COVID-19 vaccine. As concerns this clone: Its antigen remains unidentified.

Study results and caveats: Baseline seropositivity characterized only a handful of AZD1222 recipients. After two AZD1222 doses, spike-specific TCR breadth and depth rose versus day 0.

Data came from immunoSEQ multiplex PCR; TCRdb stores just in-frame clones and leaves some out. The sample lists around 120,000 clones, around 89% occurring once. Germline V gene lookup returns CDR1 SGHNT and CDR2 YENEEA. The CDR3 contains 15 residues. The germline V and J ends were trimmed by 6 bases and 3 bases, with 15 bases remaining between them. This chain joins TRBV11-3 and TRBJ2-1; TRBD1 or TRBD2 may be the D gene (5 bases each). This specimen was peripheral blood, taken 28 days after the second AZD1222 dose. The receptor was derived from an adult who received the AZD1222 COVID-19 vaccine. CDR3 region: CASSTRRDHYNEQFF. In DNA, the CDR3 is TGTGCCAGCAGTACGCGCCGGGACCACTACAATGAGCAGTTCTTC.